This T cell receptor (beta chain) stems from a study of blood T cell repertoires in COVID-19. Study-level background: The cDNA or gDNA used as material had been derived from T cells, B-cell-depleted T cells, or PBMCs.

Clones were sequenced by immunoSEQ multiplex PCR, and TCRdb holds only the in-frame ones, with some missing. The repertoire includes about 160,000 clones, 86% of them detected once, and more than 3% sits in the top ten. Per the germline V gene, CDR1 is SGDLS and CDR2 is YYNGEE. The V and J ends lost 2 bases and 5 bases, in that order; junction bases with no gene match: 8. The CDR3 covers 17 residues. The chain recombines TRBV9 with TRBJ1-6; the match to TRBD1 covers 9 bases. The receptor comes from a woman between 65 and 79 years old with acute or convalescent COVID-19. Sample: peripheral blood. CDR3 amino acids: CASSVGTGNFHNSPLHF. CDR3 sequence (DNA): TGTGCCAGCAGCGTCGGGACAGGGAATTTTCATAATTCACCCCTCCACTTT.